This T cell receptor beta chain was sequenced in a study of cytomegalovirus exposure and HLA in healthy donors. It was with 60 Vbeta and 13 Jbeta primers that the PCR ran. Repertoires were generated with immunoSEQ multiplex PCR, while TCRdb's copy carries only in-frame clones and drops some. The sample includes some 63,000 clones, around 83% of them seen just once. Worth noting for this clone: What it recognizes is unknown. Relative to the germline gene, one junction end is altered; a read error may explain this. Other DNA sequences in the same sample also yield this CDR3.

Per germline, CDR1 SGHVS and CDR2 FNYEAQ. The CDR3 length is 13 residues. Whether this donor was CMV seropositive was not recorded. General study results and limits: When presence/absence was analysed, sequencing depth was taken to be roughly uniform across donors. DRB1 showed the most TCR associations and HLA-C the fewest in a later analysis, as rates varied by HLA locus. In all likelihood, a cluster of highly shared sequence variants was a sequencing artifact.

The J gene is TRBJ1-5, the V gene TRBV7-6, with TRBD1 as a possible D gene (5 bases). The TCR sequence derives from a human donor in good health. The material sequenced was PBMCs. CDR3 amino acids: CASSLNQGQPQHF. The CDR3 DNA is TGCGCCAGCAGCTTGAATCAGGGTCAGCCCCAGCATTTT.